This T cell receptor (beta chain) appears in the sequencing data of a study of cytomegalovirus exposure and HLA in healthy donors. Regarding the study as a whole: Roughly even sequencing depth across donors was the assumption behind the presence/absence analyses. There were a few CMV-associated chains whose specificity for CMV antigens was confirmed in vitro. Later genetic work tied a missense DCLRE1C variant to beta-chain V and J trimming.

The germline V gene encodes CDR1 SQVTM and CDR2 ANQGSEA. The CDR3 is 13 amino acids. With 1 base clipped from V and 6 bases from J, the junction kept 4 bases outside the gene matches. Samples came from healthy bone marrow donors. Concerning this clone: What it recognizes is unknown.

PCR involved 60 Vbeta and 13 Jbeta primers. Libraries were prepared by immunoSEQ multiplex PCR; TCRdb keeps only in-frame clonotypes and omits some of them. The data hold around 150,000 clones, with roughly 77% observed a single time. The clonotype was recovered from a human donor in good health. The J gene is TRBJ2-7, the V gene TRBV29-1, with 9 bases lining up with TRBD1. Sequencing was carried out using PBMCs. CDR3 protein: CSVEAGQGGEQYF. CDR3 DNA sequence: TGCAGCGTTGAAGCGGGACAGGGCGGCGAGCAGTACTTC.